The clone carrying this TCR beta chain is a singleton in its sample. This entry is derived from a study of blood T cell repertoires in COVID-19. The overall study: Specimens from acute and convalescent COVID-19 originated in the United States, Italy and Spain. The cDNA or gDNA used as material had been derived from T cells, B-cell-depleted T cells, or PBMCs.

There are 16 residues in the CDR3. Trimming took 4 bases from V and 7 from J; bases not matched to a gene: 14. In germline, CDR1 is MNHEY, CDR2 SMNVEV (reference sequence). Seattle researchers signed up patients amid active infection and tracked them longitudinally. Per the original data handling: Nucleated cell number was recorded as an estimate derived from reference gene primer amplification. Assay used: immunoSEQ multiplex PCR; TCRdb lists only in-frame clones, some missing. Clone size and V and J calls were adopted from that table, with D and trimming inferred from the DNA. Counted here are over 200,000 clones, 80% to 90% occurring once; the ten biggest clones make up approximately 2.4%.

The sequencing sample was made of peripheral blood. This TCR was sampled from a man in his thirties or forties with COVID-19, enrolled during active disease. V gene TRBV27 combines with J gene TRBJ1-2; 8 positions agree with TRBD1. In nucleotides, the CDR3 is TGTGCCAGCAGTTCCGGCACCTTCGACAGGGGTCGTGGCTACACCTTC. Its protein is CASSSGTFDRGRGYTF.